The following is a T cell receptor (beta chain) sequence with its context. This clonotype was observed a handful of times. Which antigen it targets is not known. No per-base quality is available; no much larger clone lies one base away. This sample is drawn from a study of molecular identifiers for immune sequencing clone quantification (dated by TCRdb to between 2018 and 2020). Broadly, across the study: In a replicate experiment, RNA from about 19,000 or 110,000 naive CD8 T cells was split into five aliquots, four of which were sequenced. The study was a methods study using CD8 T cells to benchmark molecular-identifier clustering-based TCR repertoire sequencing (MIDCIRS) and TCR RNA copy counting.

What the study reported, not specific to this receptor: Modeling indicated roughly 3.2 TCR RNA copies recovered per cell, compared with around 10 by digital PCR, which implies a capture efficiency of approximately 30%. Highly expanded clone sizes could be underestimated if identical TCR molecules share a barcode. The naive libraries included spiked-in Jurkat TCR RNA (about nine copies' worth), and this RNA is not part of the donor repertoire. A single cell's worth of spiked-in Jurkat TCR RNA was reported detectable even among some 920,000 naive CD8 T cells. When barcode sub-clustering was omitted, TCR diversity was inflated by chimeric consensus sequences, with chimeras reaching as high as 47%. In CMV-specific effector cells, clones with more than 20 RNA copies contained over 98% of molecules, whereas in naive cells such clones contained under 1% of molecules.

Library preparation used PCR. Instrument used: NextSeq 500. Bulk TCR libraries were made following a previously described method, with the TCR primers given in Table S5. The Qiagen AllPrep DNA/RNA kit was used to purify total RNA. Before analysis, reads from multiple sequencing runs of the same library were pooled. The source study handled its data this way. Reads were retained only if their TCR constant sequence matched exactly, and those retained reads were trimmed to 150 nt and grouped according to their 12-nt molecular barcodes. Reads in each barcode group were sub-clustered using a 15% Levenshtein threshold, and a quality-weighted consensus sequence was built for each RNA molecule. Non-functional sequences were filtered out, along with any lower-count sequence sitting one edit away from another sequence. Barcode sub-clusters with fewer than 20% of the maximum read count were removed, based on fitting two negative binomial distributions. TCRdb passed the public sequencing reads through fastp at Q25 and MiXCR, retaining productive beta sequences. Rows are combined by CDR3 protein, so each entry shows the most common genes and DNA. The V and J calls, along with clone size, are taken from TCRdb and not from the paper's own processing. The table for this sample lists approximately 500,000 distinct CDR3 sequences; approximately 25% of them were counted only once. The ten largest clones capture approximately 0.76% of the sample.

The V end loses 0 bases and the J end loses 6 bases, and a stretch of 6 bases separates them. For CDR1 and CDR2, the germline V gene (reference sequence) lists DFQATT and SNEGSKA. The CDR3 sequence holds 12 residues, the cysteine and phenylalanine included. Only the CDR3 DNA is retained, 36 bases long and in frame from the first base. Libraries of naive CD8 T cells were generated from roughly 21,000 to 960,000 sorted cells, with 10%, 30% or 50% of the purified RNA used. On a BD FACSAria II, naive CD8 T cells were FACS-sorted as CD8+CD4-CCR7+CD45RA+ and collected into RLT Plus buffer. Approximately nine TCR copies' worth of Jurkat RNA were spiked into about 20,000-1,000,000 naive CD8 T cell samples to test detection sensitivity. Enrichment of CD8 T cells was done with RosetteSep CD8+ T Cell Enrichment Cocktail plus Ficoll-Paque, and ACK red cell lysis came afterward.

The TCR sequence derives from a human donor in good health. Some libraries in this study had Jurkat cell RNA spiked in. Recombination joined TRBV20-1 with TRBJ2-1, with no confidently assigned D gene. Sequencing was carried out using naive CD8+ T cells from blood, with Jurkat cell RNA spiked in. Per the publication, the cell subset or site label means: FACS-sorted CD8+CD4-CCR7+CD45RA+ naive T cells. CDR3 sequence: CSARDLGNEQFF. The nucleotides read TGCAGTGCTAGAGATTTGGGCAATGAGCAGTTCTTC.